A single sample gave rise to the 4 T cell receptor beta chains below, sequenced in a study of control samples from healthy donors and cancer patients. TCRdb's table, derived via immunoSEQ multiplex PCR, lists solely in-frame clones and lacks some. The profile shows roughly 170,000 clones, 75% to 95% of them singletons. Sample: blood. The receptors were gathered from a woman aged 40-49 years in good health.

J is TRBJ1-1 and V is TRBV7-9; D is unclear. V lost 7 bases and J lost 5, with 14 bases in between. The V gene's germline CDR1 is SEHNR and CDR2 FQNEAQ (reference sequence). CDR3 length equals 13 residues. The CDR3 loop is CASNPWDGTEAFF. CDR3 sequence (DNA): TGTGCCAGCAACCCGTGGGATGGGACTGAAGCTTTCTTT.

This clone is a singleton in its sample. The chain joins TRBV4-2 to TRBJ2-7, with D possibly TRBD2 on 5 matching bases. Trimming shortened V by 0 bases and J by 8 bases, and 11 bases separated the two germline ends. The CDR3 consists of 13 residues. Germline V gives CDR1 LGHNA, CDR2 YNFKEQ. CDR3 protein: CASSQEPSGQQYF. In DNA, the CDR3 is TGTGCCAGCAGCCAAGAGCCAAGCGGCCAGCAGTACTTC.

Concerning this clone: One end of the junction is discordant with germline, which a read error may explain. The genes are TRBV6-5 and TRBJ2-3, with TRBD2 as a possible D gene (6 bases). Germline values: CDR1 MNHEY, CDR2 SVGAGI. The CDR3 runs 14 residues. CDR3 nucleotides: TGTGCCAGCAGCTACTACCTTGGAGGGGATACGCAGTATTTT. Protein sequence: CASSYYLGGDTQYF.

The chain uses TRBV3-1 (or the pseudogene TRBV3-2) and TRBJ2-5; a weak D match, TRBD2 (6 bases). Germline loops: CDR1 LGHDT, CDR2 YNNKEL (reference sequence). The ends were cut back, 3 bases at V and 2 bases at J, with 16 bases in the middle. The CDR3 consists of 16 residues. CDR3 DNA sequence: TGTGCCAGCAGCCAGGTAGTGGGGGGAAAACAAGAGACCCAGTACTTC. Translated: CASSQVVGGKQETQYF.